One and the same sample provided the 4 T cell receptor beta chains below, sequenced in a study of cytomegalovirus exposure and HLA in healthy donors. Here immunoSEQ multiplex PCR was the method, and the copy in TCRdb shows in-frame clones only, minus some. The sample consists of more than 110,000 clones, about 94% of them appearing once. The sample taken for sequencing was PBMCs. The receptors come from a man younger than 35 in good health and CMV-seropositive.

The chain joins TRBV6-1 to TRBJ2-1; D is uncertain. The ends were cut back, 0 bases at V and 7 bases at J, with 10 bases in the middle. This CDR3 is 14 amino acids long. CDR1 MNHNS and CDR2 SASEGT come from the germline V gene. For the CDR3, the DNA is TGTGCCAGCAGTGAAGCGCTTTCGGGTAATGAGCAGTTCTTC. Translating it yields CASSEALSGNEQFF.

The chain links TRBV7-2 to TRBJ2-1; 11 nucleotides agree with TRBD2. CDR3 length: 15 residues. The trim removed 7 bases at V and 8 bases at J, leaving 10 bases unmatched. Germline V gene data show CDR1 as SGHTA and CDR2 as FQGNSA. The CDR3 is CASTSVAGGRDEQFF. The CDR3 nucleotides are TGTGCCAGCACCTCAGTAGCGGGAGGGAGGGATGAGCAGTTCTTC.

This clone has only one observation. V usage is TRBV18 and J usage is TRBJ2-7, with 7 bases fitting TRBD1. V lost 6 bases, J lost 4 bases, and 27 bases stayed unmatched. The CDR3 is made up of 20 amino acids. CDR1 is KGHSH, CDR2 LQKENI, per germline. The CDR3 is CASSHRGSDVGPSGPYEQYF. DNA of the CDR3: TGTGCCAGCTCCCACAGGGGATCCGACGTGGGACCCTCGGGGCCTTACGAGCAGTACTTC.

The chain has TRBV2 and TRBJ1-2, with 7 bases lining up with TRBD1. The CDR3 length is 12 residues. Trimming removed 9 bases from V and 5 bases from J; junction bases left unmatched: 6. Germline CDR1 reads SNHLY; CDR2 reads FYNNEI. This chain's CDR3 is CASSGTAYGYTF. CDR3 bases: TGTGCCAGTTCCGGGACAGCTTATGGCTACACCTTC.